One sample yielded the 20 T cell receptor beta chains listed below, sequenced in a study of technical replicates of blood from a few donors. Generated by immunoSEQ multiplex PCR, the TCRdb table keeps only in-frame clones and is missing some. In the table there are 45,000 to 65,000 clones, 94% of which are singletons. Sequencing was carried out using T cells isolated from PBMCs. Receptors originate from a human donor in good health.

This CDR3 reads CAIREGNVGATGELFF. CDR3 nucleotides: TGTGCCATCAGAGAGGGAAACGTGGGGGCGACCGGGGAGCTGTTTTTT. The V and J genes are TRBV10-3 and TRBJ2-2, with TRBD1 as a possible D gene (6 bases). CDR1 is ENHRY and CDR2 is SYGVKD in the germline V gene. The CDR3 is made up of 16 amino acids. Trimming took 6 bases from V and 5 from J, leaving 19 bases between them.

The chain is built from TRBV7-6 and TRBJ2-5; 8 bases agree with TRBD2. V shed 1 base and J 5 bases; nucleotides not matched to a gene: 9. This CDR3 is built from 16 residues. Looked up from germline, CDR1 is SGHVS and CDR2 is FNYEAQ. In DNA form, the CDR3 reads TGTGCCAGCAGCTTAGTCCTAGCGGGCCGCACGGAGACCCAGTACTTC. Protein: CASSLVLAGRTETQYF.

A single count supports this clone. This chain joins TRBV5-6 and TRBJ1-4; D ambiguous. Per germline, CDR1 SGHDT and CDR2 YYEEEE. The CDR3 is 14 amino acids. V shed 0 bases and J shed 3 bases, with 6 bases lying between them. The CDR3 DNA is TGTGCCAGCAGCTTGGGTTTCTCTAATGAAAAACTGTTTTTT. As protein: CASSLGFSNEKLFF. Using reference TRBV5-6 and TRBJ1-4 for the parts outside the CDR3, the full variable domain is DAGVTQSPTHLIKTRGQQVTLRCSPKSGHDTVSWYQQALGQGPQFIFQYYEEEERQRGNFPDRFSGHQFPNYSSELNVNALLLGDSALYLCASSLGFSNEKLFFGSGTQLSVL.

The chain combines TRBV9 with TRBJ1-1; maybe TRBD1 (6 bases). Germline V gene data show CDR1 as SGDLS and CDR2 as YYNGEE. The V and J ends lost 0 bases and 8 bases respectively, with 14 bases between them. The CDR3 is 14 residues long. CDR3 in amino acids: CASSVGGGAREAFF. The CDR3 DNA reads TGTGCCAGCAGCGTAGGGGGGGGCGCCAGAGAAGCTTTCTTT.

The chain joins TRBV29-1 to TRBJ1-2, with 9 bases lining up with TRBD1. Germline values: CDR1 SQVTM, CDR2 ANQGSEA. V was pared by 0 bases and J by 5 bases, with 7 bases of the junction left unmatched. The CDR3 spans 15 residues. As DNA, the CDR3 is TGCAGCGTTGAAGATAGGGGGACAGGGTGGTATGGCTACACCTTC. Translating gives CSVEDRGTGWYGYTF.

This clone was observed once. The chain employs TRBV6-6 and TRBJ2-1, with TRBD1 identical over 8 bases. The CDR3 sequence is 14 residues long. After removal of 7 bases from V and 7 bases from J, the junction contained 9 bases not matched to a gene. The germline V gene encodes CDR1 MNHNY and CDR2 SVGAGI (reference sequence). In DNA, the CDR3 is TGTGCCAGCAAGGAGCAGGGGGCTGAGAATGAGCAGTTCTTC. This sequence encodes CASKEQGAENEQFF.

The chain employs TRBV9 and TRBJ1-1; D may be TRBD1 (5 bases). Germline V CDR1 and CDR2: SGDLS, YYNGEE. CDR3 length: 14 residues. Trimming cost V 0 bases and J 4 bases, with 10 bases left between them. DNA for the CDR3: TGTGCCAGCAGCGTAGTTGGGGGGTCCACTGAAGCTTTCTTT. Translating it yields CASSVVGGSTEAFF.

The genes are TRBV5-1 and TRBJ1-2, with D maybe TRBD1 (5 bases). This CDR3 contains 15 residues. V lost 1 base, J lost 8 bases, and 18 bases lay in between. In germline, CDR1 is SGHRS, CDR2 YFSETQ. CDR3 loop: CASSLTGRTLGGYTF. As DNA, the CDR3 is TGCGCCAGCAGCTTGACAGGAAGGACCCTCGGGGGCTACACCTTC. The full variable domain, with the rest looked up from reference TRBV5-1 and TRBJ1-2, is KAGVTQTPRYLIKTRGQQVTLSCSPISGHRSVSWYQQTPGQGLQFLFEYFSETQRNKGNFPGRFSGRQFSNSRSEMNVSTLELGDSALYLCASSLTGRTLGGYTFGSGTRLTVV.

V usage is TRBV7-9 and J usage is TRBJ2-1, with D maybe TRBD2 (7 bases). This CDR3 region has 15 residues. The ends were cut back, 7 bases at V and 3 bases at J, with 16 bases in the middle. Germline values: CDR1 SEHNR, CDR2 FQNEAQ (reference sequence). Here the CDR3 DNA reads TGTGCCAGCACCAACCCGGGGGGCCGCTACAATGAGCAGTTCTTC. Protein product: CASTNPGGRYNEQFF.

The chain uses TRBV29-1 and TRBJ2-1, with D unclear. The CDR3 consists of 14 residues. The V gene's germline CDR1 is SQVTM and CDR2 ANQGSEA. Trimming removed 7 bases from V and 0 bases from J, with 13 bases in between. The CDR3 protein is CSAEGRHSYNEQFF. The CDR3 DNA reads TGCAGCGCAGAAGGCAGGCACTCCTACAATGAGCAGTTCTTC.

The genes are TRBV7-9 and TRBJ1-4; 9 positions match TRBD1. Germline V CDR1 and CDR2: SEHNR, FQNEAQ (reference sequence). With 6 bases clipped from V and 2 bases from J, the junction kept 4 bases outside the gene matches. This CDR3 has 15 residues. In nucleotides, the CDR3 is TGTGCCAGCAGAGGACAGGGGCTGACTAATGAAAAACTGTTTTTT. Amino acid sequence: CASRGQGLTNEKLFF. Filled out from reference TRBV7-9 and TRBJ1-4, the complete variable domain reads DTGVSQNPRHKITKRGQNVTFRCDPISEHNRLYWYRQTLGQGPEFLTYFQNEAQLEKSRLLSDRFSAERPKGSFSTLEIQRTEQGDSAMYLCASRGQGLTNEKLFFGSGTQLSVL.

The chain is built from TRBV5-1 and TRBJ2-5, with TRBD2 identical over 8 bases. Trimming at V came to 1 base and at J to 5 bases, leaving 7 bases not matched to a gene. Germline V gives CDR1 SGHRS, CDR2 YFSETQ. The CDR3 length is 15 residues. The CDR3 protein is CASSLTVSGGETQYF. CDR3 DNA sequence: TGCGCCAGCAGCTTGACCGTTTCGGGAGGGGAGACCCAGTACTTC.

The J gene is TRBJ2-4, the V gene TRBV10-2; 7 nucleotides agree with TRBD2. The CDR3 covers 15 residues. In germline, CDR1 is WSHSY, CDR2 SAAADI. Trimming took 1 base from V and 0 from J; bases not matched to a gene: 0. The CDR3 bases are TGCGCCAGCAGTGAGTGGGAGGGAGCCAAAAACATTCAGTACTTC. It translates to CASSEWEGAKNIQYF.

The J gene is TRBJ2-1, the V gene TRBV28; 12 bases are shared with TRBD2. This CDR3 is 16 amino acids long. The ends lost 5 bases at V and 4 bases at J; junction bases unmatched: 6. Germline V gene sequence: CDR1 MDHEN, CDR2 SYDVKM. CDR3 amino acids: CASSPPTSGSYNEQFF. The DNA of the CDR3 is TGTGCCAGCAGTCCTCCGACTAGCGGGAGTTACAATGAGCAGTTCTTC. The full variable domain, its missing parts supplied by reference TRBV28 and TRBJ2-1, is DVKVTQSSRYLVKRTGEKVFLECVQDMDHENMFWYRQDPGLGLRLIYFSYDVKMKEKGDIPEGYSVSREKKERFSLILESASTNQTSMYLCASSPPTSGSYNEQFFGPGTRLTVL.

The rearrangement joins TRBV9 to TRBJ1-2; 10 bases are shared with TRBD1. The CDR3 contains 14 residues. Germline trimming cut 3 bases from V and 10 bases from J; bases unmatched to any gene: 9. The germline CDR1 and CDR2 sequences are SGDLS and YYNGEE. The chain's CDR3 is CASSAPGTGDAYTF. Written as DNA, the CDR3 is TGTGCCAGCAGCGCACCCGGGACAGGGGATGCCTACACCTTC. Based on the CDR3 plus reference TRBV9 and TRBJ1-2, the full variable domain is DSGVTQTPKHLITATGQRVTLRCSPRSGDLSVYWYQQSLDQGLQFLIQYYNGEERAKGNILERFSAQQFPDLHSELNLSSLELGDSALYFCASSAPGTGDAYTFGSGTRLTVV.

In DNA, the CDR3 is TGTGCCAGCACCGGACAGGGGGCGAACGAGCAGTACTTC. Encoded protein: CASTGQGANEQYF. The chain has TRBV6-5 and TRBJ2-7, with 11 bases matching TRBD1. CDR3 length equals 13 residues. J was trimmed by 5 bases and V by 7 bases; bases with no gene match: 4. Germline V CDR1 and CDR2: MNHEY, SVGAGI.

CDR3 sequence reads: CASGANTEAFF. CDR3 sequence (DNA): TGTGCCAGCGGGGCCAACACTGAAGCTTTCTTT. The J gene is TRBJ1-1, the V gene TRBV28, with D tentatively TRBD1 (5 bases). The CDR3 has 11 residues. V lost 8 bases and J 2 bases, leaving 6 bases between the germline ends. Germline V gene lookup returns CDR1 MDHEN and CDR2 SYDVKM. The full variable domain, rest sourced from reference TRBV28 and TRBJ1-1, is DVKVTQSSRYLVKRTGEKVFLECVQDMDHENMFWYRQDPGLGLRLIYFSYDVKMKEKGDIPEGYSVSREKKERFSLILESASTNQTSMYLCASGANTEAFFGQGTRLTVV.

The CDR3 region has the DNA TGCGCCAGCAGTTTCCAGGGCACCGGGGAGCTGTTTTTT. As protein: CASSFQGTGELFF. The V call is TRBV5-1, the J call TRBJ2-2, with D possibly being TRBD1 (5 bases). Trimming pared 5 bases from V and 4 bases from J, leaving 9 bases between. Germline V gene sequence: CDR1 SGHRS, CDR2 YFSETQ. The CDR3 is 13 amino acids.

The V and J genes are TRBV28 and TRBJ1-2, with D maybe TRBD1 (6 bases). CDR3 length: 13 residues. The germline CDR1 and CDR2 sequences are MDHEN and SYDVKM. Deletions cut 8 bases from V and 5 bases from J, with 15 bases between. In nucleotides, the CDR3 is TGTGCCAGCGTACCCGGGACACTTTATGGCTACACCTTC. It specifies CASVPGTLYGYTF.

The chain carries TRBV14 and TRBJ1-1; 10 bases agree with TRBD1. The CDR3 totals 19 residues. J was trimmed by 3 bases and V by 0 bases; bases with no gene match: 13. The germline gives CDR1 SGHDN, CDR2 FVKESK. The DNA for the CDR3 is TGTGCCAGCAGCCAAGATTTCGGGAGACAGGGGGCAAGATACACTGAAGCTTTCTTT. Translated, it gives CASSQDFGRQGARYTEAFF.